This TCR beta chain was captured by sequencing in a study of shared clonotypes between healthy human individuals. This clone was seen once. CDR1 and CDR2 (germline): LNHDA, SQIVND (reference sequence). This CDR3 has 13 residues. V dropped 3 bases and J dropped 5 bases, with 8 bases sitting between them. Profiling relied on immunoSEQ multiplex PCR, and the TCRdb table lists in-frame clones only, not all of them. The data contain approximately 740,000 clones, approximately 79% of them singletons. The sequence came from a young woman in good health. The V call is TRBV19, the J call TRBJ2-1; D call uncertain. Sequencing was carried out using memory CD4+ T cells sorted from blood. Noted subset: CD45RA-negative fraction. DNA for the CDR3: TGTGCCAGTAGTATCGGCAACCACAATGAGCAGTTCTTC. It yields the protein CASSIGNHNEQFF.